Presented here are 25 T cell receptor beta chains from one specimen sequenced in a study of T cells in Graves' hyperthyroidism and ophthalmopathy. Authors of the study amplified TCR beta CDR3 regions from RNA transcripts. In the first-round RT-PCR of the TCR CDR3, the HTBI primer set was used. Via MiXCR, TCRdb re-called the multiplex PCR reads, giving one row per CDR3 protein. In the table there are hundreds of thousands of distinct CDR3 sequences, roughly 15% of which are singletons. The source material was blood. The receptors were gathered from a young man with Graves' ophthalmopathy.

This clonotype was seen at least ten times. V usage is TRBV12-3 or TRBV12-4 and J usage is TRBJ2-1; 7 bases match TRBD2. Trimming cost V 5 bases and J 5 bases; bases outside gene matches: 12. CDR3 length: 16 residues. The CDR3 bases are TGTGCCAGCAGTCCTCAAGGCCTAGCGGTGGACAATGAGCAGTTCTTC. This sequence encodes CASSPQGLAVDNEQFF.

There are many counts of this clonotype. The V call is TRBV6-1, the J call TRBJ2-1; the match to TRBD2 covers 13 bases. V shed 7 bases, J shed 5 bases, and the junction held 5 bases outside the gene matches. Germline assignment: CDR1 MNHNS and CDR2 SASEGT. The CDR3 runs 15 residues. In nucleotides, the CDR3 is TGTGCCAGCAATTCCGGACTAGCGGGGGACAATGAGCAGTTCTTC. Translation: CASNSGLAGDNEQFF.

This clonotype was detected many times. The chain combines TRBV6-1 with TRBJ2-7; the D gene is possibly TRBD2 (6 bases). This CDR3 is built from 13 residues. Per germline, CDR1 MNHNS and CDR2 SASEGT. V was pared by 10 bases and J by 4 bases, with 17 bases between. The CDR3 bases are TGTGCCATAGAGGGTGTAGGAGGGTACGAGCAGTACTTC. It specifies CAIEGVGGYEQYF.

The rearrangement joins TRBV4-1 to TRBJ2-7, with D perhaps given as TRBD1 or TRBD2 (5 bases each). V was pared by 3 bases and J by 4 bases, with 13 bases between. This CDR3 is 14 amino acids long. The germline V gene has CDR1 MGHRA and CDR2 YSYEKL. This CDR3 reads CASSHLGVSYEQYF. In DNA form, the CDR3 reads TGCGCCAGCAGCCACCTGGGGGTTTCGTACGAGCAGTACTTC.

V gene TRBV6-1 combines with J gene TRBJ2-4; tentatively, D is TRBD1 (5 bases). CDR1 is MNHNS and CDR2 is SASEGT in the germline V gene. Trimming shortened V by 5 bases and J by 4 bases, and 9 bases separated the two germline ends. CDR3 length equals 13 residues. CDR3 in DNA: TGTGCCAGCAGTATTGACAGAAAAAACATTCAGTACTTC. Translated, it gives CASSIDRKNIQYF.

This clonotype was seen ten or more times. V gene TRBV30 combines with J gene TRBJ2-1, with 13 bases matching TRBD2. The V gene end was trimmed by 5 bases and the J gene end by 9 bases; junction bases not matched to a gene: 10. Germline values: CDR1 GTSNPN, CDR2 SVGIG (reference sequence). CDR3 size: 15 residues. CDR3 nucleotide sequence: TGTGCCTGGTCTCCCGGACTAGCGGGAGACGGTGAGCAGTTCTTC. It is translated as CAWSPGLAGDGEQFF.

The chain joins TRBV20-1 to TRBJ2-7; the D gene is possibly TRBD2 (6 bases). CDR3 length: 13 amino acids. The V and J ends lost 3 bases and 3 bases respectively, with 12 bases between them. Per germline, CDR1 DFQATT and CDR2 SNEGSKA (reference sequence). DNA for the CDR3: TGCAGTGCTAGTCCGCGGGAAGGCTACGAGCAGTACTTC. This codes for CSASPREGYEQYF.

There are many counts of this clonotype. This chain links TRBV30 with TRBJ1-3; D gene ambiguous. The V gene lost 0 bases and the J gene lost 10 bases, with 7 bases spanning the gap. Germline CDR1 is GTSNPN and CDR2 is SVGIG (reference sequence). This CDR3 is built from 11 residues. The CDR3 here is CAWSVMGTIYF. In DNA form, the CDR3 reads TGTGCCTGGAGTGTGATGGGTACCATATATTTT. Using reference TRBV30 and TRBJ1-3 for the parts outside the CDR3, the full variable domain is SQTIHQWPATLVQPVGSPLSLECTVEGTSNPNLYWYRQAAGRGLQLLFYSVGIGQISSEVPQNLSASRPQDRQFILSSKKLLLSDSGFYLCAWSVMGTIYFGEGSWLTVV.

The sample holds many counts of this clonotype. V and J are TRBV7-8 and TRBJ2-5, with 9 bases that match TRBD2. Germline values: CDR1 SGHVS, CDR2 FQNEAQ. The CDR3 totals 16 residues. With V trimmed by 5 bases and J by 4 bases, 11 bases remained unmatched. CDR3 sequence (DNA): TGTGCCAGCAGCGAACGGACTAGCGTTCGGATAGAGACCCAGTACTTC. Its protein product is CASSERTSVRIETQYF.

By sample fraction, this clonotype is medium-sized. This rearrangement joins TRBV15 to TRBJ2-5; weak D call: TRBD1 (5 bases). Germline CDR1 reads LNHNV; CDR2 reads YYDKDF (reference sequence). V was shortened by 5 bases and J by 2 bases, with 12 bases between the two germline ends. The CDR3 runs 14 residues. CDR3 DNA sequence: TGTGCCACCAGCGACCGGACACGTCAAGAGACCCAGTACTTC. Its translation is CATSDRTRQETQYF.

This clonotype was counted many times. This chain uses TRBV6-1 with TRBJ2-3; 7 bases fit TRBD1. Germline CDR1 and CDR2: MNHNS and SASEGT. CDR3 length equals 17 residues. The junction had 12 bases not matched to a gene; V was cut back by 5 bases and J by 1 base. CDR3 loop: CASSSTSDRDRTDTQYF. The CDR3 coding sequence is TGTGCCAGCAGTTCCACCTCTGACAGGGACCGCACAGATACGCAGTATTTT.

The chain has TRBV19 and TRBJ1-3; D not certain. Germline values: CDR1 LNHDA, CDR2 SQIVND (reference sequence). V was pared by 7 bases and J by 2 bases, with 12 bases between. The CDR3 contains 14 residues. CDR3 DNA: TGTGCCAGTACACAGCAAAACCCTGGAAACACCATATATTTT. Amino acid sequence: CASTQQNPGNTIYF.

The sample holds a few counts of this clonotype. J is TRBJ1-1 and V is TRBV29-1; possibly TRBD1 for D (5 bases). CDR1 and CDR2 from the germline V gene are SQVTM and ANQGSEA. V was clipped by 3 bases and J by 3 bases, with 11 bases between them. The CDR3 loop spans 13 amino acids. The CDR3 reads CSVEGRADTEAFF. The CDR3 DNA follows: TGCAGCGTTGAGGGCAGGGCCGACACTGAAGCTTTCTTT.

The count of this clonotype is one. The genes are TRBV11-2 and TRBJ1-2, with 11 bases lining up with TRBD1. The CDR3 is 14 residues long. V shed 4 bases, J shed 4 bases, and the junction held 2 bases outside the gene matches. Germline CDR1 and CDR2: SGHAT and FQNNGV. The CDR3 loop reads CASSWGTGGYGYTF. As DNA, the CDR3 is TGTGCCAGCAGCTGGGGGACAGGGGGCTATGGCTACACCTTC. Together with reference TRBV11-2 and TRBJ1-2, the CDR3 gives the full variable domain: EAGVAQSPRYKIIEKRQSVAFWCNPISGHATLYWYQQILGQGPKLLIQFQNNGVVDDSQLPKDRFSAERLKGVDSTLKIQPAKLEDSAVYLCASSWGTGGYGYTFGSGTRLTVV.

The chain carries TRBV7-6 and TRBJ2-5, with 7 bases aligning to TRBD1. V lost 0 bases and J lost 1; bases outside the gene matches: 5. CDR3 length equals 16 residues. Germline CDR1 SGHVS, CDR2 FNYEAQ. The CDR3 sequence: CASSLAHGTVQETQYF. CDR3 coding DNA: TGTGCCAGCAGCTTAGCCCACGGGACAGTCCAAGAGACCCAGTACTTC.

About this clonotype: Because the CDR3's place on the DNA is in doubt, the DNA is left out and the CDR3 is given as listed by TCRdb. The chain couples TRBV6-1 to TRBJ1-2. The CDR3 is 17 amino acids in total, end residues counted. CDR1 is MNHNS, CDR2 SASEGT, per germline. The CDR3 region is CASSSSTQTSVIGGYTF.

This clonotype was detected only a few times. V usage is TRBV15 and J usage is TRBJ2-7; 13 bases are shared with TRBD2. Germline lookup yields CDR1 LNHNV and CDR2 YYDKDF (reference sequence). After removal of 7 bases from V and 3 bases from J, the junction contained 6 bases not matched to a gene. The CDR3 length is 15 residues. Here the CDR3 DNA reads TGTGCCACCAAACTGGGACTAGCGGGGATCTACGAGCAGTACTTC. This gives the protein CATKLGLAGIYEQYF.

This clonotype was picked up many times. The V and J genes are TRBV6-1 and TRBJ2-1, with TRBD2 identical over 7 bases. Losses at the gene ends were 5 bases for V and 3 bases for J; bases not matched to a gene: 7. The CDR3 totals 15 residues. Per germline, CDR1 MNHNS and CDR2 SASEGT. CDR3 residues: CASSLTSPFYNEQFF. CDR3 sequence (DNA): TGTGCCAGCAGTTTGACTAGCCCCTTCTACAATGAGCAGTTCTTC.

V and J are TRBV11-2 and TRBJ2-3; TRBD2 matches at 7 bases. This CDR3 is 16 amino acids long. Trimming removed 5 bases from V and 2 bases from J; junction bases left unmatched: 10. Germline CDR1 is SGHAT and CDR2 is FQNNGV. The CDR3 spells CASSRTSALNTDTQYF. The CDR3 DNA reads TGTGCCAGCAGCCGTACTAGCGCCCTTAACACAGATACGCAGTATTTT.

The rearrangement joins TRBV7-9 to TRBJ2-3; a weak D match, TRBD2 (6 bases). V lost 3 bases and J 2 bases, leaving 12 bases between the germline ends. From germline, CDR1 is SEHNR and CDR2 FQNEAQ (reference sequence). The CDR3 extends over 15 amino acids. The CDR3 nucleotides read TGTGCCAGCAGCTTGGTATTAGCGGACACAGATACGCAGTATTTT. It translates to CASSLVLADTDTQYF.

In this sample, this clonotype turned up many times. J is TRBJ2-1 and V is TRBV20-1; 8 nucleotides align to TRBD1. The CDR3 consists of 14 residues. Germline V CDR1 and CDR2: DFQATT, SNEGSKA (reference sequence). Germline trimming cut 5 bases from V and 4 bases from J; bases unmatched to any gene: 7. This CDR3 reads CSAQADRAYNEQFF. The CDR3, as DNA: TGCAGTGCTCAGGCGGACAGGGCTTACAATGAGCAGTTCTTC.

Concerning this clonotype: This may be a read error, as it is one base from a much larger clone. The V gene is TRBV5-6, the J gene TRBJ2-1; 7 nucleotides match TRBD2. The V segment lost 1 base and the J segment 10 bases; nucleotides outside the gene matches: 5. The CDR3 contains 13 residues. Germline CDR1 reads SGHDT; CDR2 reads YYEEEE. The CDR3 spells CASSLPGGYEQFF. CDR3 DNA: TGTGCCAGCAGCTTGCCCGGGGGGTACGAGCAGTTCTTC. The whole variable domain, filled in from reference TRBV5-6 and TRBJ2-1, reads DAGVTQSPTHLIKTRGQQVTLRCSPKSGHDTVSWYQQALGQGPQFIFQYYEEEERQRGNFPDRFSGHQFPNYSSELNVNALLLGDSALYLCASSLPGGYEQFFGPGTRLTVL.

This clonotype was picked up many times. The genes are TRBV13 and TRBJ2-3; D possibly corresponds to TRBD2 (7 bases). Deletions cut 5 bases from V and 1 base from J, with 13 bases between. Germline-derived CDR1 and CDR2 are PRHDT and FYEKMQ (reference sequence). This CDR3 has 15 residues. As DNA, the CDR3 is TGTGCCAGCAGCCCTAGGGGGAGGGGCACAGATACGCAGTATTTT. Protein sequence: CASSPRGRGTDTQYF.

V and J are TRBV25-1 and TRBJ2-6; weak D call: TRBD1 (6 bases). V dropped 5 bases and J dropped 2 bases, with 13 bases sitting between them. The CDR3 sequence is 16 residues long. Germline V CDR1 and CDR2: MGHDK, SYGVNS. For the CDR3, the DNA is TGTGCCAGCAGTAAAAACAGGGATCCTGGGGCCAACGTCCTGACTTTC. Its protein product is CASSKNRDPGANVLTF. The complete variable domain, with remaining parts taken from reference TRBV25-1 and TRBJ2-6, reads EADIYQTPRYLVIGTGKKITLECSQTMGHDKMYWYQQDPGMELHLIHYSYGVNSTEKGDLSSESTVSRIRTEHFPLTLESARPSHTSQYLCASSKNRDPGANVLTFGAGSRLTVL.

This clonotype was counted between two and nine times. The rearrangement links TRBV14 to TRBJ1-3; no firm D call. V lost 0 bases and J 4 bases, leaving 13 bases between the germline ends. This CDR3 is 16 amino acids long. The germline V gene has CDR1 SGHDN and CDR2 FVKESK. CDR3 in amino acids: CASSQDTVAAGNTIYF. In DNA, the CDR3 is TGTGCCAGCAGCCAAGATACGGTAGCGGCGGGAAACACCATATATTTT.